Presented here are 6 T cell receptor beta chains from one specimen sequenced in a study of blood T cell repertoires in COVID-19. Sequencing used immunoSEQ multiplex PCR; TCRdb keeps in-frame clones, though not all of them. The sample holds 45,000 to 55,000 clones, 86% seen once. The sequenced sample was peripheral blood. The receptors here all came from a woman older than 75 with acute or convalescent COVID-19.

V gene TRBV3-1 (or the pseudogene TRBV3-2) combines with J gene TRBJ2-3, with a weak D call TRBD2 (6 bases). The V end lost 5 bases, the J end lost 5 bases, and 23 bases lay between the germline ends. This CDR3 has 17 residues. CDR1 is LGHDT, CDR2 YNNKEL, per germline (reference sequence). The CDR3 spells CASSNLGLLLEGDTQYF. CDR3 DNA sequence: TGTGCCAGCAGCAACCTGGGACTCCTCCTGGAGGGAGATACGCAGTATTTT.

This chain uses TRBV3-1 (or the pseudogene TRBV3-2) with TRBJ2-5; TRBD2 matches 14 bases. CDR3 length: 16 residues. Germline lookup yields CDR1 LGHDT and CDR2 YNNKEL (reference sequence). Unmatched junction bases numbered 5, after V lost 3 bases and J lost 5 bases. DNA of the CDR3: TGTGCCAGCAGCCAGGCGACTAGCGGGGGGGCGGAGACCCAGTACTTC. Translation gives CASSQATSGGAETQYF.

In this sample, this clone turned up once. J is TRBJ2-2 and V is TRBV19; the D gene is possibly TRBD1 (6 bases). Trimming shortened V by 6 bases and J by 7 bases, and 18 bases separated the two germline ends. The CDR3 has 15 residues. Per germline, CDR1 LNHDA and CDR2 SQIVND (reference sequence). Written as DNA, the CDR3 is TGTGCCAGTAGGAAAACGGGACAACTGATCGGGGAGCTGTTTTTT. This translates into CASRKTGQLIGELFF.

The gene calls are TRBV19 and TRBJ1-6; D unclear. The V and J ends lost 3 bases and 12 bases respectively, with 12 bases between them. CDR1 and CDR2 (germline): LNHDA, SQIVND (reference sequence). There are 13 residues in the CDR3. CDR3 nucleotides: TGTGCCAGTAGTATGAGTATCGTTTTACCCCTCCACTTT. Encoded protein: CASSMSIVLPLHF.

V is TRBV18 and J is TRBJ2-2; 10 nucleotides agree with TRBD2. Germline V gene data show CDR1 as KGHSH and CDR2 as LQKENI. Losses at the gene ends were 5 bases for V and 1 base for J; bases not matched to a gene: 4. The CDR3 loop spans 16 amino acids. The CDR3 bases are TGTGCCAGCTCATCAAGACTAGCGGGGAACACCGGGGAGCTGTTTTTT. Its translation: CASSSRLAGNTGELFF.

The chain uses TRBV5-8 and TRBJ1-1; perhaps TRBD1 as D (6 bases). The CDR3 sequence is 15 residues long. Between the trimmed V and J ends, which lost 4 bases and 0 bases, there was a span of 13 bases. Germline V gene sequence: CDR1 SGHTS, CDR2 YDEGEE. CDR3 DNA: TGTGCCAGCAGCGGGGGCTGGGGCTTGAACACTGAAGCTTTCTTT. It yields the protein CASSGGWGLNTEAFF.